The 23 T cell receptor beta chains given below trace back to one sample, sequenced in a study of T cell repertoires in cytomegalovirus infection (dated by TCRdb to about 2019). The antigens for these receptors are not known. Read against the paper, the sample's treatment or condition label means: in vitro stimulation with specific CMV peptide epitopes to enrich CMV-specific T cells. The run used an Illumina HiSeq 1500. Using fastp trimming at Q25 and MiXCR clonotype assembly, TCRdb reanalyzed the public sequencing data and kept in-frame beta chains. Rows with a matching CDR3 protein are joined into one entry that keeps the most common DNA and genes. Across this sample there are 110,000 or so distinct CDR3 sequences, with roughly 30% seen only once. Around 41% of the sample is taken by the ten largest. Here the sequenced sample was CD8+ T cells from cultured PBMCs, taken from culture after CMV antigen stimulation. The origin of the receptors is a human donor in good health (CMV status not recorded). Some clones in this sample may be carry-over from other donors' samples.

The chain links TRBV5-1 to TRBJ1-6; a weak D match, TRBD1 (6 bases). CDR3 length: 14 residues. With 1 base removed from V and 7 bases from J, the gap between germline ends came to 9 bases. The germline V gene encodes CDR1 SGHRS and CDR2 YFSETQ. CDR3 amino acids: CASSLWTENSPLHF. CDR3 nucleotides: TGCGCCAGCAGCTTGTGGACAGAGAATTCACCCCTCCACTTT.

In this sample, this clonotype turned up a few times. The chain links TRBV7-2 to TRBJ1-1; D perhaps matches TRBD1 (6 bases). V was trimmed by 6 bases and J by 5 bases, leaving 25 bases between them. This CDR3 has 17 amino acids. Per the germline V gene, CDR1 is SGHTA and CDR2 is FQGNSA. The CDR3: CASRRTGSKEGGTEAFF. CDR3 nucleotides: TGTGCCAGCAGACGGACCGGGTCGAAGGAGGGGGGAACTGAAGCTTTCTTT.

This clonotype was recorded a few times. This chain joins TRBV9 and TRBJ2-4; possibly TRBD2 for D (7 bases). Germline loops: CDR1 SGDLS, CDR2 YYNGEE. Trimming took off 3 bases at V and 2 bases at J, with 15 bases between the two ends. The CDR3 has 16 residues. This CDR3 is CASSEARGGSKNIQYF. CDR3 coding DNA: TGTGCCAGCAGCGAGGCTAGGGGGGGTTCCAAAAACATTCAGTACTTC.

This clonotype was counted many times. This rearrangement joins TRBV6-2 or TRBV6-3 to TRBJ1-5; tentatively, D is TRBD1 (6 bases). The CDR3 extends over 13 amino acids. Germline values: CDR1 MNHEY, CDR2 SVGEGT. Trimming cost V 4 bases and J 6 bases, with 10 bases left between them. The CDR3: CASSSDRRQPQHF. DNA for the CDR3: TGTGCCAGCAGTTCAGACAGGCGTCAGCCCCAGCATTTT.

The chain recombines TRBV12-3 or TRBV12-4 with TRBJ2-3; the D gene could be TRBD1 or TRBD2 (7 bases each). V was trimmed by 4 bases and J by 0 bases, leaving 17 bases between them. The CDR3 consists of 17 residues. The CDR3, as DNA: TGTGCCAGCAGTTGGTCGGGGGGAGGGGGCAGCACAGATACGCAGTATTTT. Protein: CASSWSGGGGSTDTQYF.

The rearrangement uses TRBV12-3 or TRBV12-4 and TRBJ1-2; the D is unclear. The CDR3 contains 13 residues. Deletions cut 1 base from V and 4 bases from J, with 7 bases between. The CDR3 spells CASSLGRIYGYTF. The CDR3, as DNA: TGTGCCAGCAGTTTAGGCAGAATCTATGGCTACACCTTC.

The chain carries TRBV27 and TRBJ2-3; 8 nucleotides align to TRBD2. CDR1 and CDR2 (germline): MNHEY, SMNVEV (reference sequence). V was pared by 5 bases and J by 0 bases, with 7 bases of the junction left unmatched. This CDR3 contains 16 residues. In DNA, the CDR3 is TGTGCCAGCAGTCCCGGGGGGGGCCCTAGCACAGATACGCAGTATTTT. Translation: CASSPGGGPSTDTQYF.

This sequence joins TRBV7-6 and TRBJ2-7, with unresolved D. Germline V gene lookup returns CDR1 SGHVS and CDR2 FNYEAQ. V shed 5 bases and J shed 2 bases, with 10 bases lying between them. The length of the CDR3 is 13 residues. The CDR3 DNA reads TGTGCCAGCAGCCTGGAAGTCCCCTACGAGCAGTACTTC. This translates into CASSLEVPYEQYF.

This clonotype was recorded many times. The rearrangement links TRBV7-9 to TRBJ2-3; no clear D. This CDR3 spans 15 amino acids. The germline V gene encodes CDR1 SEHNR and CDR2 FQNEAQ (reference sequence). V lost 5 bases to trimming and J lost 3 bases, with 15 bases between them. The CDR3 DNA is TGTGCCAGCAGCCCACCCGGTTCTACTACAGATACGCAGTATTTT. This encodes CASSPPGSTTDTQYF.

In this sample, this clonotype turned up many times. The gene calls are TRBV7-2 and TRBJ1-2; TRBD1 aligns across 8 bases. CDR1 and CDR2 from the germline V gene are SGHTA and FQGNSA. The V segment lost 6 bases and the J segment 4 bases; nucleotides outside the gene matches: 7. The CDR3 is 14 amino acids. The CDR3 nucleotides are TGTGCCAGCAGACCCGGGACAGGCCTCTATGGCTACACCTTC. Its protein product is CASRPGTGLYGYTF.

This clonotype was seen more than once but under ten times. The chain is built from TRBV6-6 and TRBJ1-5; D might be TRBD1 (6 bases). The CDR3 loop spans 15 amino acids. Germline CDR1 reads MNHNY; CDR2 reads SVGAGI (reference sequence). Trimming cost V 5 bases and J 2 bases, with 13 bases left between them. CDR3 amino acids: CASSTPGVGNQPQHF. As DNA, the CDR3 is TGTGCCAGCAGTACCCCAGGGGTGGGCAATCAGCCCCAGCATTTT.

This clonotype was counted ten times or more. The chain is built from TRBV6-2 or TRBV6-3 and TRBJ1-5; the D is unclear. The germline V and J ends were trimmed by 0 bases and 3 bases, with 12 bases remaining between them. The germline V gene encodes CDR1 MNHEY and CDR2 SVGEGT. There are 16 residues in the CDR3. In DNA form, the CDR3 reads TGTGCCAGCAGTTACTCGATCGGCAGCCCCAATCAGCCCCAGCATTTT. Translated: CASSYSIGSPNQPQHF.

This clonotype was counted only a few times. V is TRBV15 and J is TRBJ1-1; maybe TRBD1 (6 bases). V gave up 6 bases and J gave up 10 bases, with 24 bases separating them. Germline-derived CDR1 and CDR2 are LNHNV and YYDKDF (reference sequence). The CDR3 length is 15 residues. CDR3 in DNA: TGTGCCACCAGTCCCGACGAGGGGGGACCCAGTGTAGCTTTCTTT. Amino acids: CATSPDEGGPSVAFF.

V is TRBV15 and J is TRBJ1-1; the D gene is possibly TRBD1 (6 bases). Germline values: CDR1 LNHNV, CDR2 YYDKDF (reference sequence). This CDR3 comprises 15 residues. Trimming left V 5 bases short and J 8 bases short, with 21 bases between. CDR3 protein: CATSLRTVGTPEAFF. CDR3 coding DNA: TGTGCCACCAGCCTCCGGACAGTAGGCACCCCGGAAGCTTTCTTT.

The CDR3 reads CASSIVASYNEQFF. The DNA for the CDR3 is TGTGCCAGTAGTATAGTAGCCTCCTACAATGAGCAGTTCTTC. The V and J genes are TRBV19 and TRBJ2-1; D is ambiguous. Germline CDR1 reads LNHDA; CDR2 reads SQIVND (reference sequence). This CDR3 is built from 14 residues. Trimming took 1 base from V and 0 from J, leaving 4 bases between them.

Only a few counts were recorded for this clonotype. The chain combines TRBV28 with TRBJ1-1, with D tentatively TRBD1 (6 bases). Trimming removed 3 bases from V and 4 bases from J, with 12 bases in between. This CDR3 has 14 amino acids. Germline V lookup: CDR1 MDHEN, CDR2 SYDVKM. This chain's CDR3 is CASSFRGLVTEAFF. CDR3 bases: TGTGCCAGCAGTTTTAGGGGGTTGGTCACTGAAGCTTTCTTT.

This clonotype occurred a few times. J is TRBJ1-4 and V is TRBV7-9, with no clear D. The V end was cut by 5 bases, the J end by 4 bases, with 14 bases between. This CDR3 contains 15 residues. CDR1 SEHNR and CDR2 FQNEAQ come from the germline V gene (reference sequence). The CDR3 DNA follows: TGTGCCAGCAGCCGCGAACCCCTAAATAATGAAAAACTGTTTTTT. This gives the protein CASSREPLNNEKLFF.

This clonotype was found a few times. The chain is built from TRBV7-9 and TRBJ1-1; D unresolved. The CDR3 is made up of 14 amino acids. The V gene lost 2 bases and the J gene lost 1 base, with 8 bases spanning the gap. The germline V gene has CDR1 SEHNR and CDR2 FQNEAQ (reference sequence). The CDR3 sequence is CASSLKAENTEAFF. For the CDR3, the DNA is TGTGCCAGCAGCTTAAAGGCGGAGAACACTGAAGCTTTCTTT.

In DNA, the CDR3 is TGTGCCAGCTCACCACCGGGGGCAGGAACCTACGAGCAGTACTTC. Its translation: CASSPPGAGTYEQYF. The chain is built from TRBV18 and TRBJ2-7, with D perhaps TRBD1 (6 bases). Looked up from germline, CDR1 is KGHSH and CDR2 is LQKENI. CDR3 length: 15 residues. Between the trimmed V and J ends, which lost 0 bases and 2 bases, there was a span of 11 bases.

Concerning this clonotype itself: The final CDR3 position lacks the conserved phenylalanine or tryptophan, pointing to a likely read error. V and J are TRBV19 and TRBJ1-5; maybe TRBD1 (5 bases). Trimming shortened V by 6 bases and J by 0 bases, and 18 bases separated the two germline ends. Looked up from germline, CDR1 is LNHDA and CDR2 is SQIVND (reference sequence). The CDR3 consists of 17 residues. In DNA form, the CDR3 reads TGTGCCAGTAGCCATGACACGGGGACCTATAGCAATCAGCCCCAGCATTCT. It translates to CASSHDTGTYSNQPQHS.

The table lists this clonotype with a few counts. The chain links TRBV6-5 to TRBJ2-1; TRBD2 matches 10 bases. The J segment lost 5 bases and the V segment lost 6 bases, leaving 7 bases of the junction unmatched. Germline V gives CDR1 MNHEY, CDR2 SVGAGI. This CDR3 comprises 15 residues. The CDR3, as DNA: TGTGCCAGCAGCCACGGGACTAGCGTCAACAATGAGCAGTTCTTC. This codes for CASSHGTSVNNEQFF.

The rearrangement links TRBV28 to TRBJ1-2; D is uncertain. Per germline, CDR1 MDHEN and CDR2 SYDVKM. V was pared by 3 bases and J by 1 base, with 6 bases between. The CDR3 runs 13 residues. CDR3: CASSLGNNYGYTF. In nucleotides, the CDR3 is TGTGCCAGCAGTTTGGGGAATAACTATGGCTACACCTTC.

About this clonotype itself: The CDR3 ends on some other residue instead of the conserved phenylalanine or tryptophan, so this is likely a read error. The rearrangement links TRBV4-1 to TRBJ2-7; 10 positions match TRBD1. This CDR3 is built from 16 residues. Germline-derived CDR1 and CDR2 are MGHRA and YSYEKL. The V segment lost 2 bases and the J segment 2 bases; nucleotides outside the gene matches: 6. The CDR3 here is CASSQTWGQGTYEQYL. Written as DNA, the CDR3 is TGCGCCAGCAGCCAAACTTGGGGACAGGGGACCTACGAGCAGTACTTA.